This TCR beta chain comes out of a study of blood T cell repertoires in COVID-19. Turning to the study itself: COVID-19 samples, acute and convalescent, were from the United States, Italy and Spain. T cells, B-cell-depleted T cells, or PBMCs supplied cDNA or gDNA.

The germline gives CDR1 SGHVS, CDR2 FQNEAQ. V shed 0 bases and J shed 5 bases, with 9 bases lying between them. The CDR3 has 14 residues. Authors' methods: Reference gene primer amplification gave nucleated cell count estimates. Clones were sequenced by immunoSEQ multiplex PCR, and TCRdb holds only the in-frame ones, with some missing. That table gives V, J and clone size, and the DNA gave D and trimming. Altogether more than 130,000 clones are present, more than 75% being singletons, with the ten largest covering roughly 4%. This chain uses TRBV7-8 with TRBJ2-3; TRBD1 might be the D (5 bases). This clonotype was obtained from a woman in her 40s with acute or convalescent COVID-19. Sequenced sample: peripheral blood. The CDR3 DNA is TGTGCCAGCAGCTTAGCGCAAGGGGTAGATACGCAGTATTTT. Translating gives CASSLAQGVDTQYF.